The 9 T cell receptor beta chains in this list originate from one sample, sequenced in a study of cytomegalovirus exposure and HLA in healthy donors. Clones were read by immunoSEQ multiplex PCR, and TCRdb kept only the in-frame ones, dropping some. This sample carries hundreds of thousands of clones, around 86% of them seen once, and the ten largest clones take roughly 0.83%. The sample taken for sequencing was PBMCs. These receptors originate from a woman aged 18-30 years in good health and CMV-seronegative.

CDR3 DNA: TGTGCCAGCAGCCCAGGGACAGGGGAAGGCTACACCTTC. Amino acids: CASSPGTGEGYTF. The genes are TRBV5-4 and TRBJ1-2; 10 bases agree with TRBD1. Germline V gene sequence: CDR1 SGHNT, CDR2 YYREEE (reference sequence). This CDR3 is 13 amino acids long. V lost 4 bases to trimming and J lost 8 bases; unmatched junction nucleotides: 5.

The chain carries TRBV2 and TRBJ2-7; the D is unclear. Germline CDR1 reads SNHLY; CDR2 reads FYNNEI. Trimming pared 6 bases from V and 6 bases from J, leaving 12 bases between. The CDR3 is 12 residues long. In DNA, the CDR3 is TGTGCCAGCAGCGGGTTGGCAGTCGAGCAGTACTTC. It yields the protein CASSGLAVEQYF.

The chain recombines TRBV11-2 with TRBJ2-6, with 10 bases lining up with TRBD1. Trimming took 5 bases from V and 3 from J; bases not matched to a gene: 7. From germline, CDR1 is SGHAT and CDR2 FQNNGV. The CDR3 extends over 17 amino acids. This CDR3 is CASSNRQGAIGANVLTF. The CDR3 DNA reads TGTGCCAGCAGCAACCGACAGGGGGCAATTGGGGCCAACGTCCTGACTTTC.

V usage is TRBV25-1 and J usage is TRBJ2-2; 8 bases fit TRBD1. The germline V gene encodes CDR1 MGHDK and CDR2 SYGVNS. This CDR3 region has 16 residues. The V and J ends lost 5 bases and 2 bases, in that order; junction bases with no gene match: 7. For the CDR3, the DNA is TGTGCCAGCAGTCATAAGACAGGGGAAAACACCGGGGAGCTGTTTTTT. Translation gives CASSHKTGENTGELFF. The whole variable domain, remainder taken from reference TRBV25-1 and TRBJ2-2, is EADIYQTPRYLVIGTGKKITLECSQTMGHDKMYWYQQDPGMELHLIHYSYGVNSTEKGDLSSESTVSRIRTEHFPLTLESARPSHTSQYLCASSHKTGENTGELFFGEGSRLTVL.

The chain recombines TRBV5-1 with TRBJ2-1; 8 positions agree with TRBD1. Germline assignment: CDR1 SGHRS and CDR2 YFSETQ. Trimming took 3 bases from V and 6 from J; bases not matched to a gene: 8. The CDR3 runs to 15 residues. The CDR3 region has the DNA TGCGCCAGCAGCTCGACAGGGGTAGGGTTCAATGAGCAGTTCTTC. Encoded protein: CASSSTGVGFNEQFF.

The gene calls are TRBV28 and TRBJ1-2, with D uncertain. Germline assignment: CDR1 MDHEN and CDR2 SYDVKM. V was clipped by 2 bases and J by 8 bases, with 12 bases between them. CDR3 size: 13 residues. The DNA for the CDR3 is TGTGCCAGCAGTTTAGGGTCGGCGGGGGGCTACACCTTC. It encodes CASSLGSAGGYTF.

This sequence joins TRBV2 and TRBJ2-5; D might be TRBD1 (5 bases). V was cut by 3 bases and J by 3 bases, with 11 bases left in between. The CDR3 loop spans 14 amino acids. CDR1 and CDR2 (germline): SNHLY, FYNNEI. The CDR3 spells CASSESSGKETQYF. The DNA for the CDR3 is TGTGCCAGCAGTGAGAGTTCAGGGAAAGAGACCCAGTACTTC.

The rearrangement joins TRBV28 to TRBJ2-5, with 9 bases fitting TRBD2. With 7 bases clipped from V and 4 bases from J, the junction kept 10 bases outside the gene matches. The CDR3 is made up of 15 amino acids. Per the germline V gene, CDR1 is MDHEN and CDR2 is SYDVKM. The CDR3 spells CASNLGAGGSETQYF. CDR3 coding DNA: TGTGCCAGCAACCTCGGGGCGGGAGGGTCAGAGACCCAGTACTTC.

V gene TRBV4-1 combines with J gene TRBJ2-1; TRBD1 aligns across 12 bases. The V and J ends lost 1 base and 8 bases, in that order; junction bases with no gene match: 6. CDR1 and CDR2 (germline): MGHRA, YSYEKL. CDR3 length equals 16 residues. CDR3 DNA: TGCGCCAGCAGCCAAGGCCGGGACAGGGGGCTGGATGAGCAGTTCTTC. Amino acid sequence: CASSQGRDRGLDEQFF.